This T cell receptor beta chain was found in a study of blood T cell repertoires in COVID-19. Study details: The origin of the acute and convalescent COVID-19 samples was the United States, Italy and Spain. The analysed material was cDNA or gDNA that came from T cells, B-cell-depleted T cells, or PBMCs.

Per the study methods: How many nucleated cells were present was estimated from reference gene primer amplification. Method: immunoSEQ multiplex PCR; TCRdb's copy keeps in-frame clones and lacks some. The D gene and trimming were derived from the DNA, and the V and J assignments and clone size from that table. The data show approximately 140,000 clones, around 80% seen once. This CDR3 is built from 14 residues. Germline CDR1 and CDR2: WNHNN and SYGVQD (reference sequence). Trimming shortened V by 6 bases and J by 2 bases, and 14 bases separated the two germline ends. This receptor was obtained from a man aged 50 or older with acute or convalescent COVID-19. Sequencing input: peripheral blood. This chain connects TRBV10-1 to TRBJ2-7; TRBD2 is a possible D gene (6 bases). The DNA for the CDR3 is TGCGCCAGCAGCGGGGGAACTCTCCCCTACGAGCAGTACTTC. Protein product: CASSGGTLPYEQYF.